This T cell receptor beta chain emerged from a study of shared clonotypes between healthy human individuals. Overall study context: CD8 memory received one plate per donor, CD8 naive two, CD4 memory three and CD4 naive three.

Method: immunoSEQ multiplex PCR; TCRdb's copy keeps in-frame clones and lacks some. The sample carries about a million clones, 60% to 85% recorded once. Trimming pared 5 bases from V and 10 bases from J, leaving 14 bases between. This CDR3 region has 12 residues. Germline lookup yields CDR1 MDHEN and CDR2 SYDVKM. The source material was memory CD4+ T cells from PBMCs. Indicated subset: CD45RA-negative fraction. The chain is built from TRBV28 and TRBJ1-2; D unclear. The origin of this receptor is a man younger than 30 in good health. Some clones in this sample may be carry-over from other donors' samples. CDR3 sequence (DNA): TGTGCCAGCAGTCCGGGCCGGCCTGTCTACACCTTC. It encodes CASSPGRPVYTF.